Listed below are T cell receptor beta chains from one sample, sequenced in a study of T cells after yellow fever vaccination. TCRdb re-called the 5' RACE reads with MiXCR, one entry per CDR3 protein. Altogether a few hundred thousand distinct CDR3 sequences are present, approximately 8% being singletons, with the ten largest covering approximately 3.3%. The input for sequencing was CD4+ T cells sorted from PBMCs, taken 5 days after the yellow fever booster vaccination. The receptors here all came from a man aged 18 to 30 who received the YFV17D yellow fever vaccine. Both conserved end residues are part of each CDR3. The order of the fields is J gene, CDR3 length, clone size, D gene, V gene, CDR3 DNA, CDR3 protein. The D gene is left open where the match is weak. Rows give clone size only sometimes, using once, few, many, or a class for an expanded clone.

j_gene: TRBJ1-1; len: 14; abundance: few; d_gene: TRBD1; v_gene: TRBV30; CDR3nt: TGTGCCTGGAGGGACAGGGCCATGAACACTGAAGCTTTCTTT; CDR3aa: CAWRDRAMNTEAFF
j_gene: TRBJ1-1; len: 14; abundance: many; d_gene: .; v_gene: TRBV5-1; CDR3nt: TGCGCCAGCAGCGCCCGGGGGGCGATTTCTGAAGCTTTCTTT; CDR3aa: CASSARGAISEAFF
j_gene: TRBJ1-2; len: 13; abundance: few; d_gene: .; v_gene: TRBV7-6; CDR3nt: TGTGCCAGCAGCTCGGGGTTGGACTATGGCTACACCTTC; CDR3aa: CASSSGLDYGYTF
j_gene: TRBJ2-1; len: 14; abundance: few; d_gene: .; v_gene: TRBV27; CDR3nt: TGTGCCAGCAATGGGCAGGGCGCCTACAATGAGCAGTTCTTC; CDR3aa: CASNGQGAYNEQFF
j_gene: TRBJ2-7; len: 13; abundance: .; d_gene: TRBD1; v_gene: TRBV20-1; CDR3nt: TGCAGTGCTAGGACAGGGCTAATCTACGAGCAGTACTTC; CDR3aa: CSARTGLIYEQYF
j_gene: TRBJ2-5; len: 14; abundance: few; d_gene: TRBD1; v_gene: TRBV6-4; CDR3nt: TGTGCCAGTGGGACAGGGGGATTCCAAGAGACCCAGTACTTC; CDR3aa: CASGTGGFQETQYF
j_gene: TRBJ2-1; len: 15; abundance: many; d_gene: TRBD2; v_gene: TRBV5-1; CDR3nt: TGCGCCAGCAGCCTAGCGGGGGGCCTCTACAATGAGCAGTTCTTC; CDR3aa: CASSLAGGLYNEQFF
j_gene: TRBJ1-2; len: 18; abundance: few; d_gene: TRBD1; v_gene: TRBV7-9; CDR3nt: TGTGCCAGCAGCTTAGGGAACCCAGCGGGACAGGGTCGCTATGGCTACACCTTC; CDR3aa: CASSLGNPAGQGRYGYTF
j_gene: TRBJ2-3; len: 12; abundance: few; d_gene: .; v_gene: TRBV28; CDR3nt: TGTGCCAGCAGATCCGTCCTGGATACGCAGTATTTT; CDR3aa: CASRSVLDTQYF
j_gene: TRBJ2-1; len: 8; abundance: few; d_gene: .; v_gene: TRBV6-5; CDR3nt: TGTGCCAGCAGTAAGGGGACTTTC; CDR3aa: CASSKGTF
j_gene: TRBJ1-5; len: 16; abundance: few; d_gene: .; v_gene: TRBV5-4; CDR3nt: TGTGCCAGCAGCTCCGGAGGGCGGGGTGGCAATCAGCCCCAGCATTTT; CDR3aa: CASSSGGRGGNQPQHF
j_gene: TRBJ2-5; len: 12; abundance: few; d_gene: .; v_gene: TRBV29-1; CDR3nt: TGCAGTGAACACAGGAGTCAAGAGACCCAGTACTTC; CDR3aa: CSEHRSQETQYF
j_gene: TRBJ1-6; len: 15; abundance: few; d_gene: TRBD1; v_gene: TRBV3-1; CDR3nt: TGTGCCAGCAGCGAATGGACAGGGGAAGGATCACCCCTCCACTTT; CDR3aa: CASSEWTGEGSPLHF
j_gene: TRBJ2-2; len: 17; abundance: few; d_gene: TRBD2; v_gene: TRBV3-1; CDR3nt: TGTGCCAGCAGCTTAGGACTAGCGGGTACCTCAACCGGGGAGCTGTTTTTT; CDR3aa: CASSLGLAGTSTGELFF
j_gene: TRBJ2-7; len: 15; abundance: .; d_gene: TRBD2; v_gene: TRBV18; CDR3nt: TGTGCCAGCTCACCCCTTAGCGGGTCCAACTACGAGCAGTACTTC; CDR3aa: CASSPLSGSNYEQYF
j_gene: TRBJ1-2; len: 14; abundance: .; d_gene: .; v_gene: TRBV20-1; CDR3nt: TGCAGTGCTAAAAATCCGGTTTGGTTGGGCGGCTACACCTTC; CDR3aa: CSAKNPVWLGGYTF
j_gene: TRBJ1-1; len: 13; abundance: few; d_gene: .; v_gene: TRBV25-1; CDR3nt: TGTGCCAGCAGTCCCTCGGGGTACACTGAAGCTTTCTTT; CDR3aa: CASSPSGYTEAFF
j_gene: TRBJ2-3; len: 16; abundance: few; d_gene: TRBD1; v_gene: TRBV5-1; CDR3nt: TGCGCCAGCAGCGCAAACCCGACAGGGATGGCAGATACGCAGTATTTT; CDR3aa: CASSANPTGMADTQYF
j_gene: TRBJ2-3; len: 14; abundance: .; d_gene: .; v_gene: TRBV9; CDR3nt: TGTGCCAGCAGCGCCGGAGCGAGCACAGATACGCAGTATTTT; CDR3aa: CASSAGASTDTQYF
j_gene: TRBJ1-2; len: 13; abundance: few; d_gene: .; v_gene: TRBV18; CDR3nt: TGTGCCAGCTCACCCACAACAAGGGCCGGCTACACCTTC; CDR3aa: CASSPTTRAGYTF
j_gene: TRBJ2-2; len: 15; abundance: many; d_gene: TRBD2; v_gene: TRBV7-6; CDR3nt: TGTGCCAGCACCGGGACTAGCGGGGGGATCGGGGAGCTGTTTTTT; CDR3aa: CASTGTSGGIGELFF
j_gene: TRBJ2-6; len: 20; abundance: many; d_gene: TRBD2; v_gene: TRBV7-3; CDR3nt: TGTGCCAGCAGCCCCCGGGGGAGGGGAGGCCAAGGCTCTGGGGCCAACGTCCTGACTTTC; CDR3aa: CASSPRGRGGQGSGANVLTF
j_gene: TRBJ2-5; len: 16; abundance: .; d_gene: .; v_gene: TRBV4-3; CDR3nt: TGCGCCAGCAGCCAAGATTCTAGGCCTGCAGGTCGGACCCAGTACTTC; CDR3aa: CASSQDSRPAGRTQYF
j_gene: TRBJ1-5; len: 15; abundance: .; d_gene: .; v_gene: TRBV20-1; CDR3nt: TGCAGTGCTAACTCCGTCGAAGGCGGCAATCAGCCCCAGCATTTT; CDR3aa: CSANSVEGGNQPQHF
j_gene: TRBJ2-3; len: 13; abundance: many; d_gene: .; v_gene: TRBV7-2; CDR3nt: TGTGCCTCCAAGGCTGCGGGGATAGATACGCAGTATTTT; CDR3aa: CASKAAGIDTQYF
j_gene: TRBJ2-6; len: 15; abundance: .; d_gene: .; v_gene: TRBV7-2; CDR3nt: TGTGCCAGCAGCGGACCTTACTCTGGGGCCAACGTCCTGACTTTC; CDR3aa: CASSGPYSGANVLTF
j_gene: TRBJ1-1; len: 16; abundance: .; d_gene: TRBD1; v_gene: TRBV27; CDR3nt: TGTGCCAGCAGTTTATTAGGCGGGACAGGGGCCACTGAAGCTTTCTTT; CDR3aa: CASSLLGGTGATEAFF
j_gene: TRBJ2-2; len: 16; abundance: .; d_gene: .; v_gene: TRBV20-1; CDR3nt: TGCAGTGCTAGATCGGCGGGGGCGCGGCTCACCGGGGAGCTGTTTTTT; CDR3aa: CSARSAGARLTGELFF
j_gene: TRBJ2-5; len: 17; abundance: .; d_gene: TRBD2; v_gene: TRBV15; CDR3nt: TGTGCCACCAGCAGAGGACTAGCGGGGGCCATGAAAGAGACCCAGTACTTC; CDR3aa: CATSRGLAGAMKETQYF
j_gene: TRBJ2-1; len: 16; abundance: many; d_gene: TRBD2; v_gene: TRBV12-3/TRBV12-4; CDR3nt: TGTGCCAGCAGTTCCCTGTCTAGCGGGGGGGCGTATGAGCAGTTCTTC; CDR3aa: CASSSLSSGGAYEQFF
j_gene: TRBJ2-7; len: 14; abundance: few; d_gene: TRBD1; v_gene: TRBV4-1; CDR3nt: TGCGCCAGCAAAGTGAGGGACAGGGTCCACGAGCAGTACTTC; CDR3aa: CASKVRDRVHEQYF
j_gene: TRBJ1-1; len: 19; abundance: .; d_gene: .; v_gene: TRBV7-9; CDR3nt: TGTGCCAGCAGCTTAGGCAGTCTTAGGGGGGCTGGGACGGACACTGAAGCTTTCTTT; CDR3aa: CASSLGSLRGAGTDTEAFF
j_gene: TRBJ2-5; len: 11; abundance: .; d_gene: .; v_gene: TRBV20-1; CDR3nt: TGCAGTGCTAGAGCTAGAGAGACCCAGTACTTC; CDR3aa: CSARARETQYF
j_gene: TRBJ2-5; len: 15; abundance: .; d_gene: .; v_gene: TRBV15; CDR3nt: TGTGCCACCAGCAGAGGATCTAGCGCCACAGAGACCCAGTACTTC; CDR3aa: CATSRGSSATETQYF
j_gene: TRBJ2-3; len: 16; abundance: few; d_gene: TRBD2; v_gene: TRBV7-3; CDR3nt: TGTGCCAGCAGCTCACGAGCGGGGGGCGGGTCAGATACGCAGTATTTT; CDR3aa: CASSSRAGGGSDTQYF
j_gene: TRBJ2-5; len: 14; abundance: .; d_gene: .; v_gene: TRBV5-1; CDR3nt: TGCGCCAGCAGCTGGTTACAGGGTCAAGAGACCCAGTACTTC; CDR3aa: CASSWLQGQETQYF
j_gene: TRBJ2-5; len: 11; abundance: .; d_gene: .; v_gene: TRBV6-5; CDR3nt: TGTGCCAGCAGTTACACGGGATTTCAGTACTTC; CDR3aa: CASSYTGFQYF
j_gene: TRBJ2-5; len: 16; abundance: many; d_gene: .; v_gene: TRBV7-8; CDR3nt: TGTGCCAGCAGCCTTGTGGCAGGGGCAAACCAAGAGACCCAGTACTTC; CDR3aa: CASSLVAGANQETQYF
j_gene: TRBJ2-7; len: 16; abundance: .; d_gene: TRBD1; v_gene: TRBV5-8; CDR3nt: TGTGCCACTCTACGACAGGGGCCATCGGCTGGGGGCGAGCAGTACTTC; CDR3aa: CATLRQGPSAGGEQYF
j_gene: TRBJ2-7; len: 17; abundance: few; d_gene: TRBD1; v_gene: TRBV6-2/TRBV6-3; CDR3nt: TGTGCCAGCAGTTACTCCTTTCCCAGGGACAGGACCTACGAGCAGTACTTC; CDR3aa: CASSYSFPRDRTYEQYF
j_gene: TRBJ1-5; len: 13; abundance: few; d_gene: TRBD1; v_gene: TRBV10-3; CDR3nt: TGTGCCATCAGTGTGGACAGGGACCAGCCCCAGCATTTT; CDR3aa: CAISVDRDQPQHF
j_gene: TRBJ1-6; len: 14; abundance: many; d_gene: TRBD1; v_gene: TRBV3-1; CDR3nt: TGTGCCAGCAGCCGACAGGGGGTTGTTTCACCCCTCCACTTT; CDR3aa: CASSRQGVVSPLHF
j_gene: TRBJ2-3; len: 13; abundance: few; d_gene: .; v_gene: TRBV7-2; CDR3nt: TGTGCCAGCAGCTCCCTGGGTCCAGATACGCAGTATTTT; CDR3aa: CASSSLGPDTQYF
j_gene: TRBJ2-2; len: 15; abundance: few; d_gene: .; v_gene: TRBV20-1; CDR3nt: TGCAGTGCTAGAGGGCAGGCGTGGGACACCGGGGAGCTGTTTTTT; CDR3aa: CSARGQAWDTGELFF
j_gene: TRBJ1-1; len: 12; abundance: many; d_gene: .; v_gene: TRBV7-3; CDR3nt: TGTGCCAGCAGCTCCGGGAGGGGCGAAGCTTTCTTT; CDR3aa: CASSSGRGEAFF
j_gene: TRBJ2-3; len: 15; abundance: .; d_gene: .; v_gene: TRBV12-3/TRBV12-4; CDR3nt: TGTGCCAGCAGTTCTGTCAACGACTATACAGATACGCAGTATTTT; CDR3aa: CASSSVNDYTDTQYF
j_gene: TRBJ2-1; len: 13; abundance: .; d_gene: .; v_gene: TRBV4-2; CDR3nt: TGTGCCAGCAGCCAATCCAAGCGGGATGAGCAGTTCTTC; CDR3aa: CASSQSKRDEQFF
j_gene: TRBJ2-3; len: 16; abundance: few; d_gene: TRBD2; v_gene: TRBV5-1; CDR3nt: TGCGCCAGCAGCCTCTTTACGGGGGGTAGCACAGATACGCAGTATTTT; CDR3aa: CASSLFTGGSTDTQYF